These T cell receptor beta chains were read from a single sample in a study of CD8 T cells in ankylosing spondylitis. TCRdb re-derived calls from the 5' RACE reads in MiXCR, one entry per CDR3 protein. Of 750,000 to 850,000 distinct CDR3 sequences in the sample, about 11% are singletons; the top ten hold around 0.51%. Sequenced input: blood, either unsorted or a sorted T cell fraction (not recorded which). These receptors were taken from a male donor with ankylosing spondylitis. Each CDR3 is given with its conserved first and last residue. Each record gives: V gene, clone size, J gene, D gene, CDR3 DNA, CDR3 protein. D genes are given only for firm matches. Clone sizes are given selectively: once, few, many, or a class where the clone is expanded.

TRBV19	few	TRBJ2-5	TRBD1	TGTGCCAGTAGTCCAGGACAGGGGCACGAGACCCAGTACTTC	CASSPGQGHETQYF
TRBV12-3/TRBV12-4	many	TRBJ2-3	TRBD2	TGTGCCAGCAGTCCCCGACTAGCGTCTAGCACAGATACGCAGTATTTT	CASSPRLASSTDTQYF
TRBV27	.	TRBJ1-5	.	TGTGCCAGCAGTACCTCGATATCAGGGCCCCAGCATTTT	CASSTSISGPQHF
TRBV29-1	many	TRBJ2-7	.	TGCAGCGTTGGTTGGGGCTCCTACGAGCAGTACTTC	CSVGWGSYEQYF
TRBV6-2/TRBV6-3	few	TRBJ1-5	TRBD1	TGTGCCAGCAGTTATGCCGGGACAGGGGACAATCAGCCCCAGCATTTT	CASSYAGTGDNQPQHF
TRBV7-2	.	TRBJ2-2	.	TGTGCCAGCAGCTTAATGGGCGGGACAGCCGGGGAGCTGTTTTTT	CASSLMGGTAGELFF
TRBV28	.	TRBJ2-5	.	TGTGCCAGCAGCAACCTCGGGACGGAAGAGACCCAGTACTTC	CASSNLGTEETQYF
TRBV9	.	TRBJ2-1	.	TGTGCCAGCAGCGTAGGGGCCCAACCCTCCTACAATGAGCAGTTCTTC	CASSVGAQPSYNEQFF
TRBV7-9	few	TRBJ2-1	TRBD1	TGTGCCAGCAGCTTTAGTCCGGGACAGAGCTCCTACAATGAGCAGTTCTTC	CASSFSPGQSSYNEQFF
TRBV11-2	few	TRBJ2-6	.	TGTGCCAGCAGCAACAGGGTCCTTAGCTCTGGGGCCAACGTCCTGACTTTC	CASSNRVLSSGANVLTF
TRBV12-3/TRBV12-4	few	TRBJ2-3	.	TGTGCCAGCAGTTTATATGGCGACACTAGCACAGATACGCAGTATTTT	CASSLYGDTSTDTQYF
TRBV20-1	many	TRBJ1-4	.	TGCAGTGCTAGAGATGTGTGGACGGGACTGTTTTTT	CSARDVWTGLFF
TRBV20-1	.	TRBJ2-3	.	TGCAGTGCTAGAGGATTAAGAAGGCATTTT	CSARGLRRHF
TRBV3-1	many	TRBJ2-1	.	TGTGCCAGCAGCCCTCCCGGGACCGATGAGCAGTTCTTC	CASSPPGTDEQFF
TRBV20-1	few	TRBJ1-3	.	TGCAGTGCTTCCCGCCCGCGAGGGAACTCTGGAAACACCATATATTTT	CSASRPRGNSGNTIYF
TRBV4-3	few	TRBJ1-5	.	TGCGCCAGCAGCCAAGGTATAACAATCAATCAGCCCCAGCATTTT	CASSQGITINQPQHF
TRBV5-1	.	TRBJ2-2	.	TGCGCCAGCAGCGCGGGGGCTGCCAGGAACACCGGGGAGCTGTTTTTT	CASSAGAARNTGELFF
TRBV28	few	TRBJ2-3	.	TGTGCCAGCGTGGTGGGTGGCACAGATACGCAGTATTTT	CASVVGGTDTQYF
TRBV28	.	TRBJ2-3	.	TGTGCCAGCAGTTTGGGGGCGAATACGCAGTATTTT	CASSLGANTQYF
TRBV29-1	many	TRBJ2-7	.	TGCAGCGCTAGTGGTAAGGACGAGCAGTACTTC	CSASGKDEQYF
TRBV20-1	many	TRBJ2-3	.	TGCAGTGAAACTTCCTCTAGCACAGATACGCAGTATTTT	CSETSSSTDTQYF
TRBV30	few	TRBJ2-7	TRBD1	TGTGCCTGGAGTGTAGAGGGGGGACAGGGCTACGAGCAGTACTTC	CAWSVEGGQGYEQYF
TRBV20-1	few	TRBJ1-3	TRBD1	TGCAGTGCTAGAGACATGACAGGGGATGGAAACACCATATATTTT	CSARDMTGDGNTIYF
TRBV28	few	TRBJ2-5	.	TGTGCCAGCAATCAGGGGATGGAGACCCAGTACTTC	CASNQGMETQYF
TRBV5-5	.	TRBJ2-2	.	TGTGCCAGCAGCTTGGTCGCCCGGGCGGGTTCGGAAACCGGGGAGCTGTTTTTT	CASSLVARAGSETGELFF
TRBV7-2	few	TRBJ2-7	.	TGTGCCAGCAGCTTAGCGACCATAGGGGCCTACGAGCAGTACTTC	CASSLATIGAYEQYF
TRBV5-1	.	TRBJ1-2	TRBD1	TGCGCCAGCAGCTTGGCCTCGACAGGGTCCTATGGCTACACCTTC	CASSLASTGSYGYTF
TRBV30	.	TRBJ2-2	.	TGTGCCTGGAGAAGTCTAGGGGCTAACACCGGGGAGCTGTTTTTT	CAWRSLGANTGELFF
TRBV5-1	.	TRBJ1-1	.	TGCGCCAGCGCCAGGGCGGGGCAGGCTGAAGCTTTCTTT	CASARAGQAEAFF
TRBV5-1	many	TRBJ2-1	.	TGCGCCAGCAGCTGGGCTCCCGCGACGTCCTACAATGAGCAGTTCTTC	CASSWAPATSYNEQFF
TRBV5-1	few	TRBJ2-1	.	TGCGCCAGCAGCCCTACCGGGGCAGGGACCTACAATGAGCAGTTCTTC	CASSPTGAGTYNEQFF
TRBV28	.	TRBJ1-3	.	TGTGCCAGCAGTCGTTTCCTGGGACGGGGCTCTGGAAACACCATATATTTT	CASSRFLGRGSGNTIYF
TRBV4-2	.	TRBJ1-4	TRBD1	TGTGCCAGCAGGTCCACAGGGGCAGTAGTGTCTAATGAAAAACTGTTTTTT	CASRSTGAVVSNEKLFF
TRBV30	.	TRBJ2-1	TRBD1	TGTGCCTGGAGTCCCGGACAGGGAGTCAATGAGCAGTTCTTC	CAWSPGQGVNEQFF
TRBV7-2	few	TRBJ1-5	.	TGTGCCAGCGGCAAAAATGGCAATCAGCCCCAGCATTTT	CASGKNGNQPQHF
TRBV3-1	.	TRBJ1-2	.	TGTGCCAGCAGCCAAGTCCCCAGGGCAAGGGGCTACACCTTC	CASSQVPRARGYTF
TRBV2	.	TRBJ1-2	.	TGTGCCAGCAGGGAGAAGGACGGAAGGGGCTACACCTTC	CASREKDGRGYTF
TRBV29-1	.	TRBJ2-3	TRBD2	TGCAGCGTTGAGGGACTAGCCGAATCCACAGATACGCAGTATTTT	CSVEGLAESTDTQYF
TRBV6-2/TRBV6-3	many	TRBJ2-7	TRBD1	TGTGCCAGCAGTGTCGACAGGGCCAGCTCCTACGAGCAGTACTTC	CASSVDRASSYEQYF
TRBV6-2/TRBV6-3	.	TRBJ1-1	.	TGTGCCAGCAGTCGACATAGTCGGGATGGTACTGAAGCTTTCTTT	CASSRHSRDGTEAFF
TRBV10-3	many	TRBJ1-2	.	TGTGCCATCACAGACGCTGGCTATGGCTACACCTTC	CAITDAGYGYTF
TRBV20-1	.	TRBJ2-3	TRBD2	TGCAGTAAGGGACTAGCGGGCACAGATACGCAGTATTTT	CSKGLAGTDTQYF
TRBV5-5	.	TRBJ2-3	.	TGTGCCATCAGCTTCGTCGTCGCCCGGGGTACGCAGTATTTT	CAISFVVARGTQYF
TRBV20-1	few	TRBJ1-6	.	TGCAGTGCCACAGATGCGGGTTACAATTCACCCCTCCACTTT	CSATDAGYNSPLHF
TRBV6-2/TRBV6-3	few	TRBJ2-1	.	TGTGCCAGCAGGCGCGGACAGATCAATGAGCAGTTCTTC	CASRRGQINEQFF
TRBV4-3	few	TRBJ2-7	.	TGCGCCAGCAGCGTTTCAGGGATCTCCTACGAGCAGTACTTC	CASSVSGISYEQYF
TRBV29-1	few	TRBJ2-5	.	TGCAGCGTTGTAGGGACCTCGTACCAAGAGACCCAGTACTTC	CSVVGTSYQETQYF
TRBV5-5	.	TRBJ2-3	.	TGTGCCAGCAGCTTGGGACAGACAAAAGAGGTGCAGTATTTT	CASSLGQTKEVQYF
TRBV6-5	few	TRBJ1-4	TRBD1	TGTGCCAGCAGTTACGACAGGGTTACTGAAAAACTGTTTTTT	CASSYDRVTEKLFF
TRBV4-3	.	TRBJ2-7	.	TGCGCCAGCAGCCAAGACAGCAGGACTTTCTTCTACGAGCAGTACTTC	CASSQDSRTFFYEQYF
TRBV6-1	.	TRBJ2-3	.	TGTGCCAGCAGTGATAACTACGGGGATACGCAGTATTTT	CASSDNYGDTQYF
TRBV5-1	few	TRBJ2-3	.	TGCGCCAGCAGCTTGGGGCACCTCACAGATACGCAGTATTTT	CASSLGHLTDTQYF